A selection of T cell receptor beta chains follows, all from one sample in a study of blood T cell repertoires in COVID-19. Some clones are missing from TCRdb's copy, which holds only in-frame ones; the method was immunoSEQ multiplex PCR. Here the sample spans more than 300,000 clones, 88% being singletons. The sample consisted of PBMCs or T cells enriched from blood (not recorded which). These receptors were obtained from a woman younger than 35 who had recovered from COVID-19. The CDR3 runs from the conserved cysteine through the conserved F or W. The D gene is left open where the match is weak. Clone size is stated in some rows and not others, as once, few, many or a class when expanded.

d_gene,j_gene,v_gene,abundance,CDR3nt,CDR3aa
TRBD2,TRBJ2-2,TRBV4-1,NA,TGCGCCAGCAGCCAAGTTTCTAGCGGTGACACCGGGGAGCTGTTTTTT,CASSQVSSGDTGELFF
NA,TRBJ1-2,TRBV5-4,many,TGTGCCAGCAGCACGGACAGCGTCTATGGCTACACCTTC,CASSTDSVYGYTF
NA,TRBJ1-2,TRBV5-4,NA,TGTGCCAGCAGCAGGGAAGGGGGAATAATGGGAACGGCCTATGGCTACACCTTC,CASSREGGIMGTAYGYTF
NA,TRBJ1-2,TRBV18,NA,TGTGCCAGCTCACCAGCCGGGGGGGGCATCTATGGCTACACCTTC,CASSPAGGGIYGYTF
TRBD2,TRBJ2-1,TRBV6-6,NA,TGTGCCAGCAGTTACTCCATCCAGGGAGGGTACAATGAGCAGTTCTTC,CASSYSIQGGYNEQFF
NA,TRBJ1-6,TRBV16,NA,TGTGCCAGCAGCCAATCCCGGACTCCCGATTCACCCCTCCACTTT,CASSQSRTPDSPLHF
NA,TRBJ1-1,TRBV6-5,once,TGTGCCAGCAGTTACTCGCGTGACACTGAAGCTTTCTTT,CASSYSRDTEAFF
NA,TRBJ1-5,TRBV25-1,NA,TGTGCCAGCAGGGATGCCGGGACACCAAGCAATCAGCCCCAGCATTTT,CASRDAGTPSNQPQHF
TRBD1,TRBJ1-4,TRBV9,NA,TGTGCCAGCAGCGGAACCGGGACAGGGTCAAATGAACTGTTTTTT,CASSGTGTGSNELFF
TRBD1,TRBJ2-3,TRBV5-6,NA,TGTGCCAGCAGCACCCGGACAGGGCGAGAAAGCACAGATACGCAGTATTTT,CASSTRTGRESTDTQYF
NA,TRBJ1-3,TRBV5-8,NA,TGTGCCAGCAGCTTTCGTTTTTCCTCTGGAAACACCATATATTTT,CASSFRFSSGNTIYF
NA,TRBJ2-3,TRBV3-1/TRBV3-2,NA,TGTGCCAGCAGCCAACGCGGCGGCCCAGATACGCAGTATTTT,CASSQRGGPDTQYF
TRBD1,TRBJ2-1,TRBV5-1,NA,TGCGCCAGCAACCAATTACCGGGACAGGAAAAATACAATGAGCAGTTCTTC,CASNQLPGQEKYNEQFF
NA,TRBJ2-7,TRBV7-2,NA,TGTGCCAGCAGCTTCATCGGGTCCTCCTACGAGCAGTACTTC,CASSFIGSSYEQYF
TRBD1,TRBJ2-2,TRBV5-1,NA,TGCGCCAGCAGCTTCACTAAGACAGGGCCTGCCGGGGAGCTGTTTTTT,CASSFTKTGPAGELFF
TRBD1,TRBJ1-1,TRBV5-1,NA,TGCGCCAGCAGCTCGCCGGACAGGGGGCCTAAGATGAACACTGAAGCTTTCTTT,CASSSPDRGPKMNTEAFF
TRBD1,TRBJ2-2,TRBV11-2,NA,TGTGCCAGCAGCTTAGAGTTGCCGGGGACAGGGGTGGACACCGGGGAGCTGTTTTTT,CASSLELPGTGVDTGELFF
NA,TRBJ2-7,TRBV5-1,NA,TGCGCCAGCAGCCCGTCTGGGGAGATCTACGAGCAGTACTTC,CASSPSGEIYEQYF
TRBD1,TRBJ1-1,TRBV6-2/TRBV6-3,NA,TGTGCCAGCAGTCCCCGGACAGGGAACACTGAAGCTTTCTTT,CASSPRTGNTEAFF
TRBD1,TRBJ2-5,TRBV15,NA,TGTGCCACCAGGACGAGGACAGGGGAAGGGGAGACCCAGTACTTC,CATRTRTGEGETQYF
NA,TRBJ1-2,TRBV6-5,NA,TGTGCCAGCACCCAGCGGGGATCCCTATATGGCTACACCTTC,CASTQRGSLYGYTF
TRBD1,TRBJ1-6,TRBV3-1/TRBV3-2,once,TGTGCCAGCAGCTCCGGGAGGGACAGCTCCTATAATTCACCCCTCCACTTT,CASSSGRDSSYNSPLHF
NA,TRBJ1-1,TRBV18,NA,TGTGCCAGCTCTGTAAACAGCGGGAACACTGAAGCTTTCTTT,CASSVNSGNTEAFF
TRBD1,TRBJ1-5,TRBV19,NA,TGTGCCAGTAGGAAGACAGGGGCGGGTCAGCCCCAGCATTTT,CASRKTGAGQPQHF
NA,TRBJ1-1,TRBV6-5,NA,TGTGCCAGCAGTTACTCACGGCGGGCGGGGTACACTGAAGCTTTCTTT,CASSYSRRAGYTEAFF
NA,TRBJ2-3,TRBV11-3,NA,TGTGCCAGCAGCTTACAGGGTAGCACAGATACGCAGTATTTT,CASSLQGSTDTQYF
NA,TRBJ1-2,TRBV7-9,NA,TGTGCCAGCAGCTTAGGACTCGACGCCTACACCTTC,CASSLGLDAYTF
TRBD2,TRBJ2-7,TRBV30,NA,TGTGCCTGGAGTGGCGGGGGGGCATACGAGCAGTACTTC,CAWSGGGAYEQYF
NA,TRBJ1-1,TRBV15,NA,TGTGCCACCGGACAGAGTAACACTGAAGCTTTCTTT,CATGQSNTEAFF
NA,TRBJ1-1,TRBV28,NA,TGTGCCAGCAGTCAGACAGGAGTGAACACTGAAGCTTTCTTT,CASSQTGVNTEAFF
TRBD2,TRBJ2-7,TRBV9,NA,TGTGCCAGCAGCGTAGGAGCGGGGGGTAGGTACGAGCAGTACTTC,CASSVGAGGRYEQYF
NA,TRBJ1-3,TRBV28,NA,TGTGCCAGCAGTTTAGGTCGCTCCCCGCGGAACACCATATATTTT,CASSLGRSPRNTIYF
NA,TRBJ1-2,TRBV30,NA,TGTGCCTGGACCTCCGCAGGGGCAAACTATGGCTACACCTTC,CAWTSAGANYGYTF
NA,TRBJ2-2,TRBV7-6,NA,TGTGCCAGCAGCTCGAAAACAGCGAACACCGGGGAGCTGTTTTTT,CASSSKTANTGELFF
TRBD1,TRBJ1-2,TRBV7-8,NA,TGTGCCAGCAGCCCCCGACAGGGCGGTGGCTACACCTTC,CASSPRQGGGYTF
NA,TRBJ1-5,TRBV2,NA,TGTGCCAGCAGTGTGCCGGGGTTGGGCAATCAGCCCCAGCATTTT,CASSVPGLGNQPQHF
NA,TRBJ1-2,TRBV7-9,NA,TGTGCCAGCAGCCGGCCGGGGGATGGCTACACCTTC,CASSRPGDGYTF
TRBD1,TRBJ1-1,TRBV5-1,NA,TGCGCCAGCAGCTGGGGGGACAGGGCTGACACTGAAGCTTTCTTT,CASSWGDRADTEAFF
NA,TRBJ1-1,TRBV28,NA,TGTGCCAGCACCCCGGGAAGGCCCCCTGAAGCTTTCTTT,CASTPGRPPEAFF
TRBD2,TRBJ2-1,TRBV11-3,NA,TGTGCCAGCAGCTTAACTAGCGGGGGGTACAATGAGCAGTTCTTC,CASSLTSGGYNEQFF
NA,TRBJ1-1,TRBV4-1,NA,TGCGCCAGCAGCCAAAGTAACGGGTTGTACACTGAAGCTTTCTTT,CASSQSNGLYTEAFF
NA,TRBJ1-4,TRBV4-2,few,TGTGCCAGCACCCCGGGGGAGGGAGGAGAAAAACTGTTTTTT,CASTPGEGGEKLFF
NA,TRBJ2-5,TRBV5-5,NA,TGTGCCAGCAGCGCCCTGGGGGGGGCGGAGACCCAGTACTTC,CASSALGGAETQYF
TRBD1,TRBJ1-4,TRBV9,NA,TGTGCCAGCAGCGGACGGGGACAGGGTACTGAAAAACTGTTTTTT,CASSGRGQGTEKLFF
NA,TRBJ1-2,TRBV6-5,NA,TGTGCCAGCAGTTACGCCATGAGAGTTAACTATGGCTACACCTTC,CASSYAMRVNYGYTF
NA,TRBJ1-4,TRBV5-6,once,TGTGCCAGCAGCCCCACAGGCGCAACTAATGAAAAACTGTTTTTT,CASSPTGATNEKLFF